The clone carrying this TCR beta chain was counted a few times. Using unique molecular identifiers, the investigators prepared the TCRbeta library. TCRdb reanalysed the PCR reads using MiXCR and keeps one entry per CDR3 protein. The table lists about 480,000 distinct CDR3 sequences, around 13% of them singletons. The record originates from a study of T-cell reconstitution after alpha-beta-depleted transplantation in children. The CDR3 has 16 residues. V lost 2 bases and J 0 bases, leaving 11 bases between the germline ends. From germline, CDR1 is MDHEN and CDR2 SYDVKM. The TCR originated in a human donor who donated a stem cell graft to a child with combined immunodeficiency. This chain connects TRBV28 to TRBJ2-4; D remains unclear. Specimen: PBMCs from the stem cell graft donor, collected from the stem cell graft. Here the CDR3 DNA reads TGTGCCAGCAGTTTACTAGATAACCTAGCCAAAAACATTCAGTACTTC. Its translation is CASSLLDNLAKNIQYF.